The clone carrying this T cell receptor beta chain showed up just a few times. Antigen: not known. The data were obtained in a study of T cell repertoires in cytomegalovirus infection. Study summary: Public TCR beta signatures marked donors with CMV infection and the matching HLA. Study-level points and caveats: Individuals carrying CMV plus the relevant HLA were identified by cumulative frequency of public TCR beta families. Clonotype analysis showed dominance of the ex vivo response by HLA-C-restricted CMV-specific TCR beta clonotypes.

This CDR3 is 15 amino acids long. Germline CDR1 and CDR2: SGHVS and FQNEAQ. V dropped 0 bases and J dropped 1 base, with 4 bases sitting between them. One entry per CDR3 protein, called by TCRdb with MiXCR from the reads. This table has hundreds of thousands of distinct CDR3 sequences, 24% appearing once. The source material was CD8+ T cells from PBMCs. V gene TRBV7-8 combines with J gene TRBJ2-6; unclear D gene. This receptor was obtained from a human donor in good health (CMV status not recorded). Some clones in this sample may be carry-over from other donors' samples. Here the CDR3 reads CASSLALSGANVLTF. Written as DNA, the CDR3 is TGTGCCAGCAGCTTAGCGCTTTCTGGGGCCAACGTCCTGACTTTC.